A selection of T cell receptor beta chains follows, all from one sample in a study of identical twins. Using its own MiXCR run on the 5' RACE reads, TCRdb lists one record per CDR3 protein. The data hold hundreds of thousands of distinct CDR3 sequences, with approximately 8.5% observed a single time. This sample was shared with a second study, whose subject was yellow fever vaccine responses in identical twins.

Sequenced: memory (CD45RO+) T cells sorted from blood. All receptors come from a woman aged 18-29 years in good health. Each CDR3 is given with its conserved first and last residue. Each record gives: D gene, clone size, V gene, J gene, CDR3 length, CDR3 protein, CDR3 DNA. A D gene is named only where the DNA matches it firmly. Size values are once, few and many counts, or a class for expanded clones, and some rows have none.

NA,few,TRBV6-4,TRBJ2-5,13,CASSAQVQETQYF,TGTGCCAGCAGTGCACAGGTACAAGAGACCCAGTACTTC
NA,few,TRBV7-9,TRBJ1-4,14,CASSLELFGEKLFF,TGTGCCAGCAGCTTAGAACTGTTTGGGGAAAAACTGTTTTTT
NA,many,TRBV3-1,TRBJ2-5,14,CASSHTGEGETQYF,TGTGCCAGCAGCCACACAGGGGAGGGAGAGACCCAGTACTTC
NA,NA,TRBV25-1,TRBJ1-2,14,CASRIGNSNYGYTF,TGTGCCAGCAGGATAGGGAATTCTAACTATGGCTACACCTTC
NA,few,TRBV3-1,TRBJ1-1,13,CASRKTALTEAFF,TGTGCCAGCAGAAAAACAGCGTTAACTGAAGCTTTCTTT
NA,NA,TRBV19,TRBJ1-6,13,CASSMQGDSPLHF,TGTGCCAGTAGTATGCAAGGGGATTCACCCCTCCACTTT
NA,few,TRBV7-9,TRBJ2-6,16,CASSLVLGSGANVLTF,TGTGCCAGCAGCTTAGTGTTGGGATCTGGGGCCAACGTCCTGACTTTC
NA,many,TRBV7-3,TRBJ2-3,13,CASSLVYTDTQYF,TGTGCCAGCAGCTTAGTCTACACAGATACGCAGTATTTT
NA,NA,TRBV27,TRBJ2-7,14,CASSSTLKGNEQYF,TGTGCCAGCAGTTCCACTCTTAAGGGAAACGAGCAGTACTTC
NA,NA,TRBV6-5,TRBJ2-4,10,CAAGGNIQYF,TGTGCCGCCGGTGGGAACATTCAGTACTTC
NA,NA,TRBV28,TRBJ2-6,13,CASSRGGANVLTF,TGTGCCAGCAGTCGAGGGGGGGCCAACGTCCTGACTTTC
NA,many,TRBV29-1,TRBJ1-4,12,CSVAGEGEKLFF,TGCAGCGTTGCCGGGGAAGGTGAAAAACTGTTTTTT
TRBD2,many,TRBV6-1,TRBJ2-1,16,CASKTSGMGGFGEQFF,TGTGCCAGCAAAACTAGCGGGATGGGGGGCTTCGGGGAGCAGTTCTTC
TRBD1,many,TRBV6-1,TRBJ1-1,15,CASSPGTGTGTEAFF,TGTGCCAGCAGTCCCGGGACAGGGACGGGCACTGAAGCTTTCTTT
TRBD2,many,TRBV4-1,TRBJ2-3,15,CASSQDRGGKYTQYF,TGCGCCAGCAGCCAAGATCGGGGGGGAAAATATACGCAGTATTTT
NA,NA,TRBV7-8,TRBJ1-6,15,CASSPKQGGNSPLHF,TGTGCCAGCAGCCCCAAACAGGGTGGTAATTCACCCCTCCACTTT